Presented here are 32 T cell receptor beta chains from one specimen sequenced in a study of blood T cell repertoires in COVID-19. Sequencing was performed with immunoSEQ multiplex PCR; in TCRdb, only in-frame clones are kept and a portion is missing. Among some 180,000 clones, 85% were seen once, and the ten largest hold approximately 7.6%. Specimen: peripheral blood. The receptor source for this set is an elderly woman with COVID-19, enrolled during active disease.

This chain links TRBV19 with TRBJ1-5; D unclear. The germline V and J ends were trimmed by 5 bases and 4 bases, with 6 bases remaining between them. This CDR3 spans 12 amino acids. From germline, CDR1 is LNHDA and CDR2 SQIVND (reference sequence). The CDR3 DNA is TGTGCCAGTAGTTGGACTAATCAGCCCCAGCATTTT. This encodes CASSWTNQPQHF.

The chain links TRBV3-1 (or the pseudogene TRBV3-2) to TRBJ1-5, with D unclear. V lost 4 bases and J 4 bases, leaving 5 bases between the germline ends. The CDR3 runs 12 residues. CDR1 LGHDT and CDR2 YNNKEL come from the germline V gene (reference sequence). CDR3 nucleotides: TGTGCCAGCAGCCTTTCTAATCAGCCCCAGCATTTT. Its protein is CASSLSNQPQHF.

This chain joins TRBV7-9 and TRBJ1-6; 8 nucleotides match TRBD1. This CDR3 spans 13 amino acids. In germline, CDR1 is SEHNR, CDR2 FQNEAQ (reference sequence). V shed 4 bases, J shed 13 bases, and the junction held 6 bases outside the gene matches. CDR3 residues: CASSSRGLVPLHF. In DNA, the CDR3 is TGTGCCAGCAGCTCCAGGGGGCTCGTGCCCCTCCACTTT.

V usage is TRBV9 and J usage is TRBJ1-4, with 7 bases lining up with TRBD1. Germline V gives CDR1 SGDLS, CDR2 YYNGEE. Trimming took 3 bases from V and 4 from J; bases not matched to a gene: 6. The CDR3 covers 15 residues. Here the CDR3 reads CASSASTGNNEKLFF. The CDR3 DNA follows: TGTGCCAGCAGCGCTTCGACAGGGAATAATGAAAAACTGTTTTTT. The variable domain in full, with the rest retrieved from reference TRBV9 and TRBJ1-4, is DSGVTQTPKHLITATGQRVTLRCSPRSGDLSVYWYQQSLDQGLQFLIQYYNGEERAKGNILERFSAQQFPDLHSELNLSSLELGDSALYFCASSASTGNNEKLFFGSGTQLSVL.

This clone was seen only a few times. This chain uses TRBV23-1 with TRBJ2-5; no clear D. TRBV23-1 is treated as an ORF (open reading frame) with a function not yet certain. Trimming took 0 bases from V and 3 from J, leaving 8 bases between them. The length of the CDR3 is 14 residues. Here the CDR3 DNA reads TGCGCCAGCAGTCAATCCAACACCGAAGAGACCCAGTACTTC. Translated, it gives CASSQSNTEETQYF.

The chain links TRBV24-1 to TRBJ1-2; possible D gene TRBD1, 6 bases. The CDR3 length is 17 residues. V was cut by 5 bases and J by 0 bases, with 18 bases left in between. Germline CDR1 and CDR2: KGHDR and SFDVKD. In nucleotides, the CDR3 is TGTGCCACCAGTGGGGGGCAGGGGAACCCATCTAACTATGGCTACACCTTC. Amino acids: CATSGGQGNPSNYGYTF.

The chain couples TRBV28 to TRBJ1-3, with TRBD1 as a possible D gene (5 bases). Trimming took 6 bases from V and 2 from J, leaving 11 bases between them. Germline V gives CDR1 MDHEN, CDR2 SYDVKM. The CDR3 has 14 residues. The CDR3 coding sequence is TGTGCCAGCAGCCTAACGGGGGCTGGAAACACCATATATTTT. Protein sequence: CASSLTGAGNTIYF.

The J gene is TRBJ2-2, the V gene TRBV19; 9 nucleotides agree with TRBD1. This CDR3 is built from 18 residues. The J segment lost 0 bases and the V segment lost 6 bases, leaving 11 bases of the junction unmatched. Per germline, CDR1 LNHDA and CDR2 SQIVND (reference sequence). CDR3 loop: CASRKGDWTGANTGELFF. Here the CDR3 DNA reads TGTGCCAGTAGGAAGGGGGACTGGACAGGGGCGAACACCGGGGAGCTGTTTTTT.

The chain uses TRBV27 and TRBJ1-1; TRBD1 matches 7 bases. The CDR3 runs to 17 residues. V shed 6 bases and J 4 bases; nucleotides not matched to a gene: 17. In germline, CDR1 is MNHEY, CDR2 SMNVEV (reference sequence). The CDR3 sequence is CASRKGTVRGSSTEAFF. The CDR3 region has the DNA TGTGCCAGCAGGAAAGGGACAGTACGGGGGAGTAGCACTGAAGCTTTCTTT.

The table lists this clone with a count of one. The chain uses TRBV27 and TRBJ1-5, with 9 bases fitting TRBD1. Germline CDR1 MNHEY, CDR2 SMNVEV (reference sequence). The CDR3 totals 15 residues. The junction had 8 bases not matched to a gene; V was cut back by 5 bases and J by 6 bases. CDR3 coding DNA: TGTGCCAGCAGTCTCCGGACAGGGGTAGGTCAGCCCCAGCATTTT. Protein product: CASSLRTGVGQPQHF.

The chain is built from TRBV29-1 and TRBJ1-1; D unclear. Trimming pared 7 bases from V and 0 bases from J, leaving 6 bases between. The length of the CDR3 is 11 residues. Per germline, CDR1 SQVTM and CDR2 ANQGSEA. CDR3 region: CSGLMNTEAFF. In DNA form, the CDR3 reads TGCAGCGGACTGATGAACACTGAAGCTTTCTTT.

This sequence joins TRBV19 and TRBJ1-2; D gene ambiguous. Per germline, CDR1 LNHDA and CDR2 SQIVND (reference sequence). V was shortened by 0 bases and J by 14 bases, with 16 bases between the two germline ends. The CDR3 has 13 residues. CDR3 nucleotide sequence: TGTGCCAGTAGTATAGATACAACAGCCCGGTGGACCTTC. Encoded protein: CASSIDTTARWTF.

CDR3 nucleotides: TGTGCCAGCAGTGAAGCGAGGGGACAGCCCTACGAGCAGTACTTC. It specifies CASSEARGQPYEQYF. The chain has TRBV6-1 and TRBJ2-7, with 7 bases lining up with TRBD1. V gave up 0 bases and J gave up 2 bases; unmatched junction bases: 4. Germline V gives CDR1 MNHNS, CDR2 SASEGT. The CDR3 is 15 residues long.

The chain recombines TRBV7-6 with TRBJ2-3; TRBD1 is a possible D gene (6 bases). The V end was cut by 0 bases, the J end by 3 bases, with 13 bases between. Germline values: CDR1 SGHVS, CDR2 FNYEAQ. The CDR3 consists of 16 residues. CDR3 nucleotide sequence: TGTGCCAGCAGCTTAGCACCAGGGGACGGAACAGATACGCAGTATTTT. It yields the protein CASSLAPGDGTDTQYF.

The chain combines TRBV28 with TRBJ1-1; D uncertain. V was trimmed by 2 bases and J by 7 bases, leaving 5 bases between them. The CDR3 sequence is 11 residues long. Germline V CDR1 and CDR2: MDHEN, SYDVKM. The CDR3 loop is CASSLRDEAFF. The CDR3 region has the DNA TGTGCCAGCAGTTTAAGAGATGAAGCTTTCTTT. The variable domain in full, completed from reference TRBV28 and TRBJ1-1, reads DVKVTQSSRYLVKRTGEKVFLECVQDMDHENMFWYRQDPGLGLRLIYFSYDVKMKEKGDIPEGYSVSREKKERFSLILESASTNQTSMYLCASSLRDEAFFGQGTRLTVV.

The chain couples TRBV5-1 to TRBJ2-1; D unresolved. This CDR3 region has 12 residues. V lost 6 bases to trimming and J lost 10 bases, with 14 bases between them. Germline lookup yields CDR1 SGHRS and CDR2 YFSETQ. The CDR3 DNA is TGCGCCAGCACGTCAGTATTCGGGGAGCAGTTCTTC. It specifies CASTSVFGEQFF. The whole variable domain, remainder taken from reference TRBV5-1 and TRBJ2-1, is KAGVTQTPRYLIKTRGQQVTLSCSPISGHRSVSWYQQTPGQGLQFLFEYFSETQRNKGNFPGRFSGRQFSNSRSEMNVSTLELGDSALYLCASTSVFGEQFFGPGTRLTVL.

The chain uses TRBV10-3 and TRBJ2-6; D is ambiguous. Looked up from germline, CDR1 is ENHRY and CDR2 is SYGVKD. With 3 bases removed from V and 1 base from J, the gap between germline ends came to 4 bases. The CDR3 is 14 residues long. CDR3 DNA: TGTGCCATCAGTGATGCGTCTGGGGCCAACGTCCTGACTTTC. This encodes CAISDASGANVLTF.

The CDR3 coding sequence is TGCGCCAGCAGCTTTGGGACTAGCGGGAGTAATGAGCAGTTCTTC. This translates into CASSFGTSGSNEQFF. The V call is TRBV5-1, the J call TRBJ2-1; the match to TRBD2 covers 14 bases. Germline CDR1 is SGHRS and CDR2 is YFSETQ. V gave up 2 bases and J gave up 7 bases; unmatched junction bases: 2. This CDR3 is 15 amino acids long.

The chain uses TRBV24-1 and TRBJ2-7, with a possible D match to TRBD2 (5 bases). In germline, CDR1 is KGHDR, CDR2 SFDVKD. This CDR3 is 11 amino acids long. V was clipped by 4 bases and J by 7 bases, with 7 bases between them. The DNA of the CDR3 is TGTGCCACCAGTGAAGGCGGGGAGCAGTACTTC. This translates into CATSEGGEQYF.

This clone showed up just a few times. The genes are TRBV9 and TRBJ1-4, with 10 positions matching TRBD1. Trimming removed 6 bases from V and 8 bases from J; junction bases left unmatched: 10. The CDR3 contains 15 residues. Per the germline V gene, CDR1 is SGDLS and CDR2 is YYNGEE. The CDR3 region is CASNTKGQGWEKLFF. CDR3 nucleotides: TGTGCCAGCAATACGAAGGGACAGGGGTGGGAAAAACTGTTTTTT.

V usage is TRBV12-3 or TRBV12-4 and J usage is TRBJ2-1; TRBD2 is a possible D gene (5 bases). Trimming took off 4 bases at V and 9 bases at J, with 10 bases between the two ends. The CDR3 spans 12 residues. The chain's CDR3 is CASSWTEGEQFF. The CDR3 bases are TGTGCCAGCAGTTGGACCGAGGGTGAGCAGTTCTTC.

The chain employs TRBV5-4 and TRBJ1-2; D is uncertain. Germline V gives CDR1 SGHNT, CDR2 YYREEE (reference sequence). This CDR3 contains 13 residues. V was clipped by 7 bases and J by 2 bases, with 12 bases between them. Written as DNA, the CDR3 is TGTGCCAGCTCCCCCGATCAGAACTATGGCTACACCTTC. Translation gives CASSPDQNYGYTF.

The rearrangement uses TRBV5-1 and TRBJ1-4; 7 bases are shared with TRBD1. Looked up from germline, CDR1 is SGHRS and CDR2 is YFSETQ. The CDR3 spans 15 residues. After removal of 4 bases from V and 5 bases from J, the junction contained 8 bases not matched to a gene. CDR3 sequence (DNA): TGCGCCAGCAGCACGGACAGGCTTCCCAATGAAAAACTGTTTTTT. Amino acids: CASSTDRLPNEKLFF. Using reference TRBV5-1 and TRBJ1-4 for the parts outside the CDR3, the full variable domain is KAGVTQTPRYLIKTRGQQVTLSCSPISGHRSVSWYQQTPGQGLQFLFEYFSETQRNKGNFPGRFSGRQFSNSRSEMNVSTLELGDSALYLCASSTDRLPNEKLFFGSGTQLSVL.

V is TRBV5-1 and J is TRBJ2-7, with a possible D match to TRBD2 (6 bases). CDR3 length: 11 amino acids. Germline V lookup: CDR1 SGHRS, CDR2 YFSETQ. CDR3 nucleotides: TGCGCCAGCAGCTTGACCCGGGACTCCTCTGTC. Its translation: CASSLTRDSSV.

The rearrangement joins TRBV29-1 to TRBJ1-4; 7 bases match TRBD1. The length of the CDR3 is 13 residues. Trimming cost V 7 bases and J 5 bases; bases outside gene matches: 7. Germline V gives CDR1 SQVTM, CDR2 ANQGSEA. The DNA for the CDR3 is TGCAGCGCCCGGGACAGCCCAAATGAAAAACTGTTTTTT. It codes for CSARDSPNEKLFF.

V and J are TRBV28 and TRBJ2-2, with TRBD1 identical over 8 bases. This CDR3 is 17 amino acids long. Trimming cost V 1 base and J 0 bases; bases outside gene matches: 4. In germline, CDR1 is MDHEN, CDR2 SYDVKM. The CDR3 sequence: CASSLYGQGPNTGELFF. CDR3 nucleotides: TGTGCCAGCAGTTTATACGGACAGGGACCGAACACCGGGGAGCTGTTTTTT. The entire variable domain, with the rest obtained from reference TRBV28 and TRBJ2-2, is as follows: DVKVTQSSRYLVKRTGEKVFLECVQDMDHENMFWYRQDPGLGLRLIYFSYDVKMKEKGDIPEGYSVSREKKERFSLILESASTNQTSMYLCASSLYGQGPNTGELFFGEGSRLTVL.

The chain joins TRBV6-5 to TRBJ1-2; 10 bases line up with TRBD1. Per germline, CDR1 MNHEY and CDR2 SVGAGI. V shed 0 bases, J shed 7 bases, and the junction held 2 bases outside the gene matches. The CDR3 has 14 residues. This CDR3 reads CASSYSGQGFGYTF. In DNA form, the CDR3 reads TGTGCCAGCAGTTACTCGGGACAGGGGTTTGGCTACACCTTC.

V is TRBV9 and J is TRBJ1-2; perhaps TRBD1 as D (6 bases). Per germline, CDR1 SGDLS and CDR2 YYNGEE. This CDR3 comprises 14 residues. V gave up 4 bases and J gave up 4 bases, with 14 bases separating them. CDR3 region: CASSYHGGSYGYTF. As DNA, the CDR3 is TGTGCCAGCAGCTACCATGGGGGCTCCTATGGCTACACCTTC.

The chain has TRBV3-1 (or the pseudogene TRBV3-2) and TRBJ1-2; 7 bases line up with TRBD1. Germline CDR1 is LGHDT and CDR2 is YNNKEL (reference sequence). The V gene end was trimmed by 1 base and the J gene end by 7 bases; junction bases not matched to a gene: 6. The CDR3 covers 14 residues. The CDR3: CASSQVGAGGGYTF. The CDR3 DNA reads TGTGCCAGCAGCCAAGTTGGGGCAGGGGGTGGCTACACCTTC.

The gene calls are TRBV6-5 and TRBJ2-7, with 8 bases aligning to TRBD1. V lost 6 bases, J lost 4 bases, and 8 bases stayed unmatched. Germline V gene sequence: CDR1 MNHEY, CDR2 SVGAGI. The CDR3 consists of 14 residues. The chain's CDR3 is CASSSPGQAYEQYF. CDR3 bases: TGTGCCAGCAGCTCTCCGGGACAGGCGTACGAGCAGTACTTC.

This clone was counted between two and nine times. V gene TRBV6-5 combines with J gene TRBJ1-2; D gene ambiguous. There are 16 residues in the CDR3. Between the trimmed V and J ends, which lost 0 bases and 2 bases, there was a span of 13 bases. The germline V gene encodes CDR1 MNHEY and CDR2 SVGAGI. CDR3 DNA: TGTGCCAGCAGTTACTCGTCGCTGACAAGCAACTATGGCTACACCTTC. Translating it yields CASSYSSLTSNYGYTF.

The gene calls are TRBV5-4 and TRBJ1-5, with TRBD1 matching over 8 bases. V lost 4 bases to trimming and J lost 3 bases; unmatched junction nucleotides: 6. The CDR3 length is 15 residues. Germline CDR1 SGHNT, CDR2 YYREEE (reference sequence). The CDR3 DNA reads TGTGCCAGCAGCCTCGGGACAGGCCCCAATCAGCCCCAGCATTTT. Its translation: CASSLGTGPNQPQHF.